This is a list of T cell receptor beta chains from one sample in a study of identical twins' blood T cells. TCRdb reprocessed the 5' RACE reads with MiXCR, giving one entry per CDR3 protein. The sample includes hundreds of thousands of distinct CDR3 sequences, more than 25% of them seen just once. Source material: PBMCs. The receptor set was obtained from a woman between 18 and 55 years old in good health. Both conserved end residues are part of each CDR3. Each record gives: clone size, D gene, V gene, J gene, CDR3 DNA, CDR3 protein. The D gene is left open where the match is weak. For some rows the clone size is stated as once, few or many, or as a class when expanded; others skip it.

clone size: .
D gene: .
V gene: TRBV19
J gene: TRBJ1-6
CDR3 DNA: TGTGCCAGTAGTGACAGGTCGAGCTCCTATAATTCACCCCTCCACTTT
CDR3 protein: CASSDRSSSYNSPLHF

clone size: .
D gene: .
V gene: TRBV10-3
J gene: TRBJ2-7
CDR3 DNA: TGTGCCATCAGGAGGGACGACGAGCAGTACTTC
CDR3 protein: CAIRRDDEQYF

clone size: few
D gene: .
V gene: TRBV20-1
J gene: TRBJ2-1
CDR3 DNA: TGCAGTGCTAACGACTACAATGAGCAGTTCTTC
CDR3 protein: CSANDYNEQFF

clone size: many
D gene: .
V gene: TRBV7-9
J gene: TRBJ1-4
CDR3 DNA: TGTGCCAGCAGCTTAGGGACACGCGGGACTAATGAAAAACTGTTTTTT
CDR3 protein: CASSLGTRGTNEKLFF

clone size: .
D gene: .
V gene: TRBV3-1
J gene: TRBJ1-1
CDR3 DNA: TGTGCCAGCAGCCAGTACCCTACGGGCCGGGATGAAGCTTTCTTT
CDR3 protein: CASSQYPTGRDEAFF

clone size: .
D gene: TRBD1
V gene: TRBV20-1
J gene: TRBJ1-4
CDR3 DNA: TGCAGTGCTGACGGACAGGGGAATGAAAAACTGTTTTTT
CDR3 protein: CSADGQGNEKLFF

clone size: .
D gene: .
V gene: TRBV12-5
J gene: TRBJ1-1
CDR3 DNA: TGTGCTAGTGCCAGTCAGGAGAACACTGAAGCTTTCTTT
CDR3 protein: CASASQENTEAFF

clone size: few
D gene: TRBD1
V gene: TRBV24-1
J gene: TRBJ2-1
CDR3 DNA: TGTGCCACCAGCCCCCAAGGACAGGCGAAGACGGAGCAGTTCTTC
CDR3 protein: CATSPQGQAKTEQFF

clone size: .
D gene: .
V gene: TRBV28
J gene: TRBJ2-2
CDR3 DNA: TGTGCCAGCAGTAGGACTCCACCTAGGTCCGGGGAGCTGTTTTTT
CDR3 protein: CASSRTPPRSGELFF

clone size: few
D gene: .
V gene: TRBV5-1
J gene: TRBJ1-1
CDR3 DNA: TGCGCCAGCAGCTTCGGGCTACGGGGCTACACTGAAGCTTTCTTT
CDR3 protein: CASSFGLRGYTEAFF

clone size: few
D gene: .
V gene: TRBV6-5
J gene: TRBJ2-5
CDR3 DNA: TGTGCCAGCAGGGTCGCTTCGGCCCAGTACTTC
CDR3 protein: CASRVASAQYF

clone size: .
D gene: TRBD1
V gene: TRBV20-1
J gene: TRBJ1-2
CDR3 DNA: TGCAGTGCTCTTAGACAGGGGAGTAACTATGGCTACACCTTC
CDR3 protein: CSALRQGSNYGYTF

clone size: few
D gene: .
V gene: TRBV29-1
J gene: TRBJ2-2
CDR3 DNA: TGCAGCGTTACACACGGATACACCGGGGAGCTGTTTTTT
CDR3 protein: CSVTHGYTGELFF

clone size: .
D gene: TRBD2
V gene: TRBV29-1
J gene: TRBJ2-1
CDR3 DNA: TGCAGCGTCCTCCGGGACGAACTAGCGGGGGAGCAGTTCTTC
CDR3 protein: CSVLRDELAGEQFF

clone size: .
D gene: .
V gene: TRBV29-1
J gene: TRBJ2-5
CDR3 DNA: TGCAGCGTTGATCGACAGAAGGAGACCCAGTACTTC
CDR3 protein: CSVDRQKETQYF

clone size: few
D gene: TRBD1
V gene: TRBV27
J gene: TRBJ1-5
CDR3 DNA: TGTGCCAGCAGTGCGGGACAGGCAACTACACTCAATCAGCCCCAGCATTTT
CDR3 protein: CASSAGQATTLNQPQHF

clone size: .
D gene: .
V gene: TRBV5-1
J gene: TRBJ2-7
CDR3 DNA: TGCGCCAGCAGACTCGAAATGTGGAGCCTCGAGCAGTACTTC
CDR3 protein: CASRLEMWSLEQYF

clone size: many
D gene: TRBD1
V gene: TRBV9
J gene: TRBJ1-4
CDR3 DNA: TGTGCCAGCAACCCGGGACAGGGTGGTGAAAAACTGTTTTTT
CDR3 protein: CASNPGQGGEKLFF

clone size: few
D gene: TRBD2
V gene: TRBV10-3
J gene: TRBJ2-1
CDR3 DNA: TGTGCCACTAGCGGGAGTGGTGATGAGCAGTTCTTC
CDR3 protein: CATSGSGDEQFF

clone size: few
D gene: TRBD2
V gene: TRBV5-1
J gene: TRBJ2-3
CDR3 DNA: TGCGCCAGCAGGGATAGCGGGGCTATCACAGATACGCAGTATTTT
CDR3 protein: CASRDSGAITDTQYF

clone size: .
D gene: TRBD1
V gene: TRBV20-1
J gene: TRBJ1-3
CDR3 DNA: TGCAGTGCGGACGACAGGGCTGGAAACACCATATATTTT
CDR3 protein: CSADDRAGNTIYF

clone size: few
D gene: TRBD1
V gene: TRBV5-1
J gene: TRBJ1-1
CDR3 DNA: TGCGCCAGCAGCGGGGACAGGGGTCACGCTTTCTTT
CDR3 protein: CASSGDRGHAFF

clone size: .
D gene: TRBD1
V gene: TRBV11-2
J gene: TRBJ1-1
CDR3 DNA: TGTGCCAGCAGCTTTACGTCAGGGGGCACTGAAGCTTTCTTT
CDR3 protein: CASSFTSGGTEAFF

clone size: .
D gene: .
V gene: TRBV27
J gene: TRBJ1-1
CDR3 DNA: TGTGCCAGCAGTATTGGACAGACCTCCACTGAAGCTTTCTTT
CDR3 protein: CASSIGQTSTEAFF